One sample yielded the 10 T cell receptor beta chains listed below, sequenced in a study of T-cell memory formation after mild COVID-19. One entry per CDR3 protein results from TCRdb running MiXCR on the 5' RACE reads. This table holds 550,000 to 600,000 distinct CDR3 sequences, about 22% found once. The sequenced sample consisted of PBMCs or a T cell subset sorted from them (not recorded which). These receptors all come from an adult woman who had mild COVID-19 (a few samples of this study predate the infection). Cell type and time point are not known.

In its sample, this clonotype was seen a few times. The V call is TRBV24-1, the J call TRBJ2-1, with 8 positions matching TRBD1. Losses at the gene ends were 3 bases for V and 3 bases for J; bases not matched to a gene: 6. This CDR3 comprises 16 residues. In germline, CDR1 is KGHDR, CDR2 SFDVKD. CDR3 protein: CATSDLTGGNYNEQFF. The CDR3 region has the DNA TGTGCCACCAGTGATCTTACAGGGGGTAACTACAATGAGCAGTTCTTC.

This rearrangement joins TRBV3-1 to TRBJ2-2; maybe TRBD2 (5 bases). Looked up from germline, CDR1 is LGHDT and CDR2 is YNNKEL (reference sequence). This CDR3 spans 16 amino acids. The germline V and J ends were trimmed by 1 base and 2 bases, with 11 bases remaining between them. The CDR3 sequence: CASSQGNGGNTGELFF. CDR3 DNA sequence: TGTGCCAGCAGCCAAGGGAACGGAGGAAACACCGGGGAGCTGTTTTTT.

This chain links TRBV6-6 with TRBJ1-6, with D tentatively TRBD1 (6 bases). The CDR3 is 13 amino acids. Germline CDR1 is MNHNY and CDR2 is SVGAGI (reference sequence). V gave up 4 bases and J gave up 8 bases, with 9 bases separating them. The CDR3 region is CASSFRTDSPLHF. The CDR3 region has the DNA TGTGCCAGCAGTTTTAGGACAGATTCACCCCTCCACTTT.

The rearrangement links TRBV19 to TRBJ1-1; D not resolved. The CDR3 runs to 13 residues. Trimming stripped 3 bases from V and 4 bases from J, with 9 bases between. In germline, CDR1 is LNHDA, CDR2 SQIVND (reference sequence). The CDR3 protein is CASSIDYPTEAFF. Here the CDR3 DNA reads TGTGCCAGTAGTATTGACTACCCCACTGAAGCTTTCTTT. The full variable domain, in which reference TRBV19 and TRBJ1-1 provide the parts outside the CDR3, is DGGITQSPKYLFRKEGQNVTLSCEQNLNHDAMYWYRQDPGQGLRLIYYSQIVNDFQKGDIAEGYSVSREKKESFPLTVTSAQKNPTAFYLCASSIDYPTEAFFGQGTRLTVV.

This chain connects TRBV7-6 to TRBJ1-1; D unclear. The V end was cut by 5 bases, the J end by 3 bases, with 19 bases between. Germline CDR1 and CDR2: SGHVS and FNYEAQ. This CDR3 region has 16 residues. The CDR3 loop is CASSRVGEGWDTEAFF. Written as DNA, the CDR3 is TGTGCCAGCAGCCGGGTGGGCGAGGGATGGGACACTGAAGCTTTCTTT.

The chain carries TRBV7-9 and TRBJ2-4; D uncertain. Trimming took 0 bases from V and 11 from J, leaving 20 bases between them. CDR3 size: 16 residues. Germline assignment: CDR1 SEHNR and CDR2 FQNEAQ (reference sequence). CDR3 sequence: CASSLARLQSKGLQYF. The CDR3, as DNA: TGTGCCAGCAGCTTAGCGCGTTTACAATCGAAAGGCCTTCAGTACTTC.

This clonotype was seen more than once but under ten times. The V call is TRBV7-9, the J call TRBJ2-7; 7 bases are a match to TRBD2. Per the germline V gene, CDR1 is SEHNR and CDR2 is FQNEAQ (reference sequence). J lost 2 bases, V lost 4 bases, and 8 bases had no gene match. The CDR3 sequence is 15 residues long. The CDR3 is CASSYPGGNPYEQYF. CDR3 in DNA: TGTGCCAGCAGCTATCCCGGGGGGAACCCCTACGAGCAGTACTTC. Complete variable domain (other parts from reference TRBV7-9 and TRBJ2-7): DTGVSQNPRHKITKRGQNVTFRCDPISEHNRLYWYRQTLGQGPEFLTYFQNEAQLEKSRLLSDRFSAERPKGSFSTLEIQRTEQGDSAMYLCASSYPGGNPYEQYFGPGTRLTVT.

The J gene is TRBJ2-7, the V gene TRBV18, with TRBD2 as a possible D gene (6 bases). Germline CDR1 KGHSH, CDR2 LQKENI. This CDR3 is 15 amino acids long. V lost 0 bases and J 3 bases, leaving 12 bases between the germline ends. The CDR3 nucleotides read TGTGCCAGCTCACCACCAGGAGGGCGAGGCTACGAGCAGTACTTC. It codes for CASSPPGGRGYEQYF.

In its sample, this clonotype was seen a few times. V gene TRBV12-3 or TRBV12-4 combines with J gene TRBJ1-5; D gene unclear. The CDR3 consists of 13 residues. Deletions cut 4 bases from V and 3 bases from J, with 7 bases between. DNA for the CDR3: TGTGCCAGCAGTTCGAGGTACAATCAGCCCCAGCATTTT. Its protein product is CASSSRYNQPQHF.

This chain links TRBV12-3 or TRBV12-4 with TRBJ1-2; D is unresolved. V was pared by 5 bases and J by 8 bases, with 18 bases between. There are 14 residues in the CDR3. In DNA form, the CDR3 reads TGTGCCAGCAGTCTTGGGCGGGGTCTGGACGGCTACACCTTC. It specifies CASSLGRGLDGYTF.